This T cell receptor (beta chain) was recovered during a study of OX40 agonist ivuxolimab in advanced cancers. On the study more broadly: Patients received ivuxolimab, an agonistic anti-OX40 (CD134) antibody. Subjects had a mean age of about 61 years, with a range of 23 to 79; around 84% were male.

Trimming removed 2 bases from V and 1 base from J, with 9 bases in between. The V gene's germline CDR1 is MNHEY and CDR2 SMNVEV (reference sequence). This CDR3 has 14 residues. Using immunoSEQ multiplex PCR, the repertoire was profiled, and TCRdb retains in-frame clones only, with some absent. The table includes more than 95,000 clones, roughly nine tenths detected once. The V call is TRBV27, the J call TRBJ2-7; D is unresolved. The sample was CD4+ or CD8+ T cells sorted from blood, taken in a trial of the OX40 agonist ivuxolimab. The origin of this receptor is an adult with an advanced solid tumor such as melanoma, head and neck, liver or kidney cancer. CDR3 in amino acids: CASSLNYFSYEQYF. CDR3 coding DNA: TGTGCCAGCAGTTTAAATTACTTTTCCTACGAGCAGTACTTC.